This is a list of T cell receptor beta chains from one sample in a study of OX40 agonist ivuxolimab in advanced cancers. Assay: immunoSEQ multiplex PCR; the TCRdb copy retains only in-frame clones and omits some. This sample has under 25,000 clones, with around 81% found just once. The starting material was CD4+ or CD8+ T cells sorted from blood, obtained in a trial of the OX40 agonist ivuxolimab. These receptors came from an adult with an advanced solid tumor such as melanoma, head and neck, liver or kidney cancer. Both conserved end residues are part of each CDR3. D genes are given only for firm matches. Clone size appears in some rows only: once, few, many, or a class for an expanded clone.

clone_size,d_call,v_call,j_call,cdr3_nt,cdr3_aa
NA,NA,TRBV4-2,TRBJ2-3,TGTGCCAGCAGCCAAGATCAGCTGGGGACAGATACGCAGTATTTT,CASSQDQLGTDTQYF
NA,TRBD1,TRBV4-1,TRBJ2-4,TGCGCCAGCAGCCACGGTTTAGGACAGGGCGGAGGCATTCAGTACTTC,CASSHGLGQGGGIQYF
NA,NA,TRBV11-2,TRBJ1-2,TGTGCCAGCAGCCGGGGCCCTGGCTACACCTTC,CASSRGPGYTF
NA,NA,TRBV18,TRBJ1-3,TGTGCCAGCTCACCCGTTTCCGACAGAATCTCTGGAAACACCATATATTTT,CASSPVSDRISGNTIYF
NA,TRBD1,TRBV7-2,TRBJ2-2,TGTGCCAGCAGCGTTATGACAGGGCAATCGGGCGGGGAGCTGTTTTTT,CASSVMTGQSGGELFF
NA,NA,TRBV6-6,TRBJ1-1,TGTGCCAGCAGTTTGGGAGGGGACTTGAACACTGAAGCTTTCTTT,CASSLGGDLNTEAFF
NA,NA,TRBV7-9,TRBJ2-2,TGTGCCAGCTCAAGGTTGGAGCTGTTTTTT,CASSRLELFF
NA,TRBD1,TRBV15,TRBJ2-1,TGTGCCACCAGCAAACAGGGGGCTTCGTACAATGAGCAGTTCTTC,CATSKQGASYNEQFF
NA,TRBD2,TRBV30,TRBJ2-3,TGTGCCTGGGATCCGGGACTAGCGGGGCGCCCAGATACGCAGTATTTT,CAWDPGLAGRPDTQYF
NA,NA,TRBV7-2,TRBJ2-3,TGTGCCAGCAGCCCCCGAGCAGATACGCAGTATTTT,CASSPRADTQYF
NA,NA,TRBV16,TRBJ2-1,TGTGCCAGCAGCCAAACTCCACGGAGCTCCTACAATGAGCAGTTCTTC,CASSQTPRSSYNEQFF
NA,NA,TRBV4-3,TRBJ2-1,TGCGCCAGCAGCCAAGATTGGGGTGAGCAGTTCTTC,CASSQDWGEQFF
medium-sized,TRBD1,TRBV19,TRBJ1-5,TGTGCCAGTAGTGGAATGTCGGACAGGACGCATCAGCCCCAGCATTTT,CASSGMSDRTHQPQHF
NA,TRBD1,TRBV6-6,TRBJ2-5,TGTGCCAGCAGGGGGACAGGGAAAGAGACCCAGTACTTC,CASRGTGKETQYF
NA,TRBD2,TRBV19,TRBJ2-1,TGTGCCAGTAGTATGGGAGCGGGAGAATCAACGGGGGATGAGCAGTTCTTC,CASSMGAGESTGDEQFF
once,TRBD1,TRBV29-1,TRBJ2-7,TGCAGCGTCCGACAGGGGCAGAACGAGCAGTACTTC,CSVRQGQNEQYF
NA,NA,TRBV11-1,TRBJ2-1,TGTGCCAGCAGCTTAGCGGGGGGCGGGTACAATGAGCAGTTCTTC,CASSLAGGGYNEQFF
NA,NA,TRBV11-3,TRBJ1-1,TGTGCCAGCAGCCGGACCTTGGACACTGAAGCTTTCTTT,CASSRTLDTEAFF
NA,NA,TRBV5-1,TRBJ2-7,TGCGCCAGCAGCTTGTCAGTAACATCCTACGAGCAGTACTTC,CASSLSVTSYEQYF
NA,NA,TRBV25-1,TRBJ2-7,TGTGCCAGCAGTGAATTGAGTAGGACACATCTCTGGGAGCAGTACTTC,CASSELSRTHLWEQYF
NA,NA,TRBV28,TRBJ2-3,TGTGCCAGCAGTGTTCGAATAGGCCAGGGGACAGATACGCAGTATTTT,CASSVRIGQGTDTQYF
NA,NA,TRBV7-2,TRBJ2-6,TGTGCCAGCAGCTTAGCGGGGGCTGGGGCCAACGTCCTGACTTTC,CASSLAGAGANVLTF
NA,NA,TRBV19,TRBJ2-1,TGTGCCAGTAGTATTCGGAGAAGCTCCTACAATGAGCAGTTCTTC,CASSIRRSSYNEQFF
once,NA,TRBV11-3,TRBJ2-1,TGTGCCAGCAGCTTAGCGGACAGCTACAATGAGCAGTTCTTC,CASSLADSYNEQFF
NA,TRBD1,TRBV5-4,TRBJ1-1,TGTGCCAGCAGCTTGACAGGGGGGACTGAAGCTTTCTTT,CASSLTGGTEAFF
NA,TRBD1,TRBV9,TRBJ2-7,TGTGCCAGCAGCGTAGAAGGGACAGACCCTTTCTACGAGCAGTACTTC,CASSVEGTDPFYEQYF
few,NA,TRBV18,TRBJ2-5,TGTGCCAGCTCACCCTCAGAGGGGCTGGTGACCCAGTACTTC,CASSPSEGLVTQYF
NA,NA,TRBV5-1,TRBJ2-5,TGCGCCAGCAGCCCGGGTGTAAGGGCAGTTCAAGAGACCCAGTACTTC,CASSPGVRAVQETQYF
NA,NA,TRBV19,TRBJ1-4,TGTGCCAGTAGTGTAACAACTAATGAAAAACTGTTTTTT,CASSVTTNEKLFF
NA,NA,TRBV5-4,TRBJ1-4,TGTGCCAGCAGCTTAGCTGGGCTTGGCGAAAAACTGTTTTTT,CASSLAGLGEKLFF
once,TRBD1,TRBV6-1,TRBJ2-5,TGTGCCAGCAGTGAAGCCGGGACAGGGGAAGAGACCCAGTACTTC,CASSEAGTGEETQYF
NA,NA,TRBV10-3,TRBJ2-7,TGTGCCATCAGTGGCTCCTACGAGCAGTACTTC,CAISGSYEQYF
NA,NA,TRBV7-9,TRBJ2-3,TGTGCCAGCAGCTTCCAGGGTTCGCAGTATTTT,CASSFQGSQYF
medium-sized,NA,TRBV6-1,TRBJ1-2,TGTGCCAGCAGCGCAACAGGGACGGTTAGCTATGGCTACACCTTC,CASSATGTVSYGYTF
NA,TRBD2,TRBV13,TRBJ2-1,TGTGCCAGCAGCTTAGGCTCGGCTAGCGGGAGTATGAAGCAGTTCTTC,CASSLGSASGSMKQFF
NA,NA,TRBV10-1,TRBJ2-2,TGCGCCAGCAGTGAGCACATCGCGAACACCGGGGAGCTGTTTTTT,CASSEHIANTGELFF
NA,NA,TRBV28,TRBJ1-1,TGTGCCAGCAGAATAAAAGGGAGCGGAGCTTTCTTT,CASRIKGSGAFF
NA,NA,TRBV28,TRBJ1-1,TGTGCCAGCAGTCCTTCGAAGGGCGGGGGCACTGAAGCTTTCTTT,CASSPSKGGGTEAFF
NA,NA,TRBV5-6,TRBJ2-5,TGTGCCAGCAGCTTGGGTCGGGTGCCAGCCAGGGCTCAAGAGACCCAGTACTTC,CASSLGRVPARAQETQYF
NA,TRBD1,TRBV9,TRBJ2-7,TGTGCCAGCAGCCTCGGGACAGTCGGCGAGCAGTACTTC,CASSLGTVGEQYF
NA,NA,TRBV7-3,TRBJ2-3,TGTGCCAGCAGCTTAAGGTACAGCGACACAGATACGCAGTATTTT,CASSLRYSDTDTQYF
NA,NA,TRBV18,TRBJ2-3,TGTGCCAGCTCACCTATGGAACACGGCGGGGATACGCAGTATTTT,CASSPMEHGGDTQYF
NA,NA,TRBV2,TRBJ1-3,TGTGCCAGCAGTGAACTATACGGTTCTGGAAACACCATATATTTT,CASSELYGSGNTIYF
NA,TRBD2,TRBV6-6,TRBJ2-3,TGTGCCAGCAGTCCCTCCAGGCTAGCGGGAGGAGATACGCAGTATTTT,CASSPSRLAGGDTQYF
NA,NA,TRBV7-9,TRBJ2-7,TGTGCCAGCAGCTCCGGGGCGTACGAGCAGTACTTC,CASSSGAYEQYF
once,NA,TRBV4-1,TRBJ2-1,TGCGCCAGCAGCCAAGCGGCCTACAATGAGCAGTTCTTC,CASSQAAYNEQFF
NA,TRBD1,TRBV2,TRBJ1-2,TGTGCCAGCAGTTACAGGGGGGATGGCTACACCTTC,CASSYRGDGYTF
NA,TRBD1,TRBV11-2,TRBJ1-1,TGTGCCAGCAGTCGAGACAGGGGGCGGGCTGAAGCTTTCTTT,CASSRDRGRAEAFF
NA,NA,TRBV28,TRBJ2-5,TGTGCCAGCAGGTTGGAGACCCAGTACTTC,CASRLETQYF
NA,NA,TRBV18,TRBJ2-2,TGTGCCAGCCTACCCCATGAGACCGGGGAGCTGTTTTTT,CASLPHETGELFF